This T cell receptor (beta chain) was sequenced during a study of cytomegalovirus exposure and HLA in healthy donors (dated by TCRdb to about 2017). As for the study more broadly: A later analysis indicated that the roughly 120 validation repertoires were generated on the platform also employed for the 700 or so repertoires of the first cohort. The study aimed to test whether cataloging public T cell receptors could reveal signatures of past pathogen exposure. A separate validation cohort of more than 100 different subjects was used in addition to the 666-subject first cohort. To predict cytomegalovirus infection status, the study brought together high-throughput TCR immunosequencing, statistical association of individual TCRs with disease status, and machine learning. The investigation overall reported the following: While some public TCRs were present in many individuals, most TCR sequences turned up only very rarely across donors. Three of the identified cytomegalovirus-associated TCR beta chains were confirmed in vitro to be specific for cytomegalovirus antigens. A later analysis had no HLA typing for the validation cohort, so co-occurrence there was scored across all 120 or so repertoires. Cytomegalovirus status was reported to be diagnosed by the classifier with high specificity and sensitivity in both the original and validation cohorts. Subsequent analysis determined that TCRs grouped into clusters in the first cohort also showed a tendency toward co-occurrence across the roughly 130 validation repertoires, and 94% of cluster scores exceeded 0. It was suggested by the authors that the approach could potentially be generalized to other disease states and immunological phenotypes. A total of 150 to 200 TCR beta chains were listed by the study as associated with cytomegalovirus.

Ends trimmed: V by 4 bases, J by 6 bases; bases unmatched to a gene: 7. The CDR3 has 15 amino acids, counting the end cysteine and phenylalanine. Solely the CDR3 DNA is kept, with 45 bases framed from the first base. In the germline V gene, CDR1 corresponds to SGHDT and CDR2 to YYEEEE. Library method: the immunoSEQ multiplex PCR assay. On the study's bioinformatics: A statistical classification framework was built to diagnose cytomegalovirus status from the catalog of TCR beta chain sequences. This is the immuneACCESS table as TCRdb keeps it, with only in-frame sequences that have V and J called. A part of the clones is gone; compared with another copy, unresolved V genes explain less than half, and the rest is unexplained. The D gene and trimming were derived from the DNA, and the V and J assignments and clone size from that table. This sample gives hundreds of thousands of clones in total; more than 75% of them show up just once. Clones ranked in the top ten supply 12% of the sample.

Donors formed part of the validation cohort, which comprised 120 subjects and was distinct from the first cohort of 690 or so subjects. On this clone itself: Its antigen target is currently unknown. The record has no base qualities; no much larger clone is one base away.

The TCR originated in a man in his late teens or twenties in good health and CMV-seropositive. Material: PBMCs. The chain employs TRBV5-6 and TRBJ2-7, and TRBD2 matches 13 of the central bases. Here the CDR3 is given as CASSPGLAGVSEQYF. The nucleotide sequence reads TGTGCCAGCAGCCCCGGACTAGCGGGAGTGAGCGAGCAGTACTTC.